The T cell receptor (beta chain) under discussion was sequenced for a study of T cells in Graves' hyperthyroidism and ophthalmopathy. Amplification of TCR beta CDR3 regions used RNA as the template. First-round RT-PCR targeting the TCR CDR3 was performed with the HTBI primer set. A single record per CDR3 protein comes from TCRdb applying MiXCR to the multiplex PCR reads. The table has fewer than 550,000 distinct CDR3 sequences, around 22% seen once. Details on this clonotype: What it recognizes is unknown.

Notes on the study in general: The authors' 13 V-J model separated ophthalmopathy from stable hyperthyroidism.

The specimen sequenced was blood. This receptor was identified in a woman between 25 and 40 years old with Graves' ophthalmopathy.

The CDR3 nucleotides read TGTGCCAGCAGTTACTCGACCAGGGGTGAGAACACTGAAGCTTTCTTT. The encoded protein is CASSYSTRGENTEAFF. This rearrangement joins TRBV6-5 to TRBJ1-1; D is possibly TRBD1 (6 bases). V was clipped by 0 bases and J by 1 base, with 12 bases between them. Germline assignment: CDR1 MNHEY and CDR2 SVGAGI. The CDR3 covers 16 residues.